This is a list of T cell receptor beta chains from one sample in a study of control samples from healthy donors and cancer patients. This table comes from immunoSEQ multiplex PCR, and its TCRdb copy is limited to in-frame clones, with some not included. The table includes roughly 130,000 clones, roughly 92% detected once. Sequenced input: blood. The receptors here all came from a man between 25 and 39 years old in good health. The CDR3 runs from the conserved cysteine through the conserved F or W. Fields, in order: CDR3 DNA, CDR3 protein, V gene, clone size, J gene, D gene. The D gene is left open where the match is weak. Clone size is stated in some rows and not others, as once, few, many or a class when expanded.

TGTGCCACCAGTGATTTGGGACTGAGACTAACCTACGAGCAGTACTTC,CATSDLGLRLTYEQYF,TRBV24-1,NA,TRBJ2-7,NA
TGTGCCAGTAGTATAGATCAGTCAGGGCTAGACAAGGGGAGCGGCTACACCTTC,CASSIDQSGLDKGSGYTF,TRBV19,NA,TRBJ1-2,NA
TGTGCCAGCAGCCTAAGGGGTAGCGGGAGCGCAGGGACCCAGTACTTC,CASSLRGSGSAGTQYF,TRBV5-4,NA,TRBJ2-5,TRBD2
TGTGCCAGCAGCGTAGGGACAGGGGATTCCGGGGAGCTGTTTTTT,CASSVGTGDSGELFF,TRBV9,NA,TRBJ2-2,TRBD1
TGTGCCAGCAGGGGGATCGGCGGGAACACTGAAGCTTTCTTT,CASRGIGGNTEAFF,TRBV6-5,NA,TRBJ1-1,NA
TGTGCCTGGAACGGCAGGGCACAAGAGACCCAGTACTTC,CAWNGRAQETQYF,TRBV30,once,TRBJ2-5,NA
TGTGCCAGCAGCCGCGACAGGGGGAATTTGGCTTTCTTT,CASSRDRGNLAFF,TRBV5-6,NA,TRBJ1-1,TRBD1
TGCGCCAGCACCACACTAGCGGGTCGTAGCACAGATACGCAGTATTTT,CASTTLAGRSTDTQYF,TRBV5-1,once,TRBJ2-3,TRBD2
TGTGCCAGTTCGGACCGTTTTAATGAAAAACTGTTTTTT,CASSDRFNEKLFF,TRBV19,NA,TRBJ1-4,NA
TGTGCCAGCAGCGCCGGACAGGGCTCCAAGACCCAGTACTTC,CASSAGQGSKTQYF,TRBV5-4,NA,TRBJ2-5,TRBD1